These T cell receptor beta chains were read from a single sample in a study of CD8+ T cells in alopecia areata. Sequenced by immunoSEQ multiplex PCR; TCRdb stores in-frame clones only, minus some. The sample gives 35,000 to 50,000 clones, around 71% of which show up once; roughly 22% is in the top ten. The sequenced sample was CD8+ T cells sorted from blood, obtained at week 4, from a patient treated with tofacitinib. Every receptor here comes from a human donor with alopecia areata. Both conserved end residues are part of each CDR3. A D gene is named only where the DNA matches it firmly. A row's size may be missing; if present it is once, few, many or a size class.

abundance	v_gene	d_gene	j_gene	CDR3aa	CDR3nt
NA	TRBV7-9	NA	TRBJ2-1	CASAPPLGEDVDEQFF	TGTGCCAGCGCCCCTCCCTTAGGTGAGGATGTCGATGAGCAGTTCTTC
once	TRBV27	NA	TRBJ2-1	CASSLYGDSYNEQFF	TGTGCCAGCAGTTTATACGGGGACTCCTACAATGAGCAGTTCTTC
few	TRBV7-9	NA	TRBJ2-1	CASDLWNEQFF	TGTGCCAGCGACCTGTGGAATGAGCAGTTCTTC
NA	TRBV4-1	NA	TRBJ2-3	CASSRGLDTQYF	TGCGCCAGCAGCCGCGGATTGGATACGCAGTATTTT
once	TRBV30	NA	TRBJ1-1	CAWKPGGPEAFF	TGTGCCTGGAAACCCGGCGGCCCTGAAGCTTTCTTT
once	TRBV6-5	NA	TRBJ2-5	CASSHGQSEETQYF	TGTGCCAGCAGTCATGGACAGTCCGAAGAGACCCAGTACTTC
NA	TRBV30	TRBD2	TRBJ2-1	CAWSSGAGEQFF	TGTGCCTGGAGTAGCGGGGCTGGTGAGCAGTTCTTC
NA	TRBV29-1	TRBD1	TRBJ1-2	CSVEGDRDWGYTF	TGCAGCGTTGAAGGGGACAGGGACTGGGGCTACACCTTC
NA	TRBV27	NA	TRBJ2-2	CASRKGGPGELFF	TGTGCCAGCAGAAAGGGGGGTCCCGGGGAGCTGTTTTTT
NA	TRBV30	NA	TRBJ1-1	CAWSVPGGTTEAFF	TGTGCCTGGAGTGTACCGGGGGGTACCACTGAAGCTTTCTTT
once	TRBV9	NA	TRBJ1-4	CASSVATADPYEKLFF	TGTGCCAGCAGCGTAGCGACGGCAGATCCCTATGAAAAACTGTTTTTT
few	TRBV29-1	NA	TRBJ1-6	CSVEVAGTLHF	TGCAGCGTTGAAGTCGCAGGGACCCTCCACTTT
few	TRBV6-5	NA	TRBJ2-5	CASSYYGGVEETQYF	TGTGCCAGCAGTTATTACGGGGGCGTGGAGGAGACCCAGTACTTC
NA	TRBV4-3	NA	TRBJ2-3	CASSPKRQSTDTQYF	TGCGCCAGCAGCCCAAAGAGACAGAGCACAGATACGCAGTATTTT
many	TRBV7-9	NA	TRBJ1-5	CASSLSGPADTQPQHF	TGTGCCAGCAGCTTAAGCGGGCCGGCAGACACACAGCCCCAGCATTTT
NA	TRBV6-5	NA	TRBJ2-7	CASRDSSYEQYF	TGTGCCAGCAGGGACAGTAGCTACGAGCAGTACTTC
few	TRBV2	NA	TRBJ2-1	CASSERRNNEQFF	TGTGCCAGCAGTGAACGTCGAAACAATGAGCAGTTCTTC
few	TRBV29-1	NA	TRBJ2-3	CSVVAKGVTQYF	TGCAGCGTTGTGGCTAAGGGCGTTACGCAGTATTTT
NA	TRBV27	NA	TRBJ2-7	CASSPSVSSSYEQYF	TGTGCCAGCAGTCCATCAGTATCAAGCTCCTACGAGCAGTACTTC
NA	TRBV7-6	NA	TRBJ2-2	CASSSTLGDTGELFF	TGTGCCAGCAGCTCCACGTTGGGCGACACCGGGGAGCTGTTTTTT
NA	TRBV29-1	NA	TRBJ2-3	CSVPDRRDWDTDTQYF	TGCAGCGTTCCGGACAGGCGGGACTGGGACACAGATACGCAGTATTTT
few	TRBV29-1	TRBD1	TRBJ2-2	CSVGQGATGELFF	TGCAGCGTCGGACAGGGGGCAACCGGGGAGCTGTTTTTT
NA	TRBV29-1	NA	TRBJ2-3	CSVEGQGTDTQYF	TGCAGCGTTGAGGGGCAGGGTACAGATACGCAGTATTTT
NA	TRBV7-6	NA	TRBJ2-5	CASFLEGGLQETQYF	TGTGCCAGCTTCTTGGAGGGCGGTTTGCAAGAGACCCAGTACTTC
NA	TRBV27	NA	TRBJ1-1	CASSLGPNTEAFF	TGTGCCAGCAGCCTCGGGCCGAACACTGAAGCTTTCTTT
once	TRBV29-1	NA	TRBJ2-5	CSVEEAGKQETQYF	TGCAGCGTTGAAGAAGCAGGAAAGCAAGAGACCCAGTACTTC
NA	TRBV18	NA	TRBJ1-2	CASSPGGGYGYTF	TGTGCCAGCTCACCAGGCGGCGGCTATGGCTACACCTTC
NA	TRBV29-1	NA	TRBJ2-7	CSVSLSYEQYF	TGCAGCGTGTCCCTTTCCTACGAGCAGTACTTC
NA	TRBV13	NA	TRBJ2-7	CASSLPPGSYEQYF	TGTGCCAGCAGCTTACCCCCGGGATCCTACGAGCAGTACTTC
NA	TRBV29-1	TRBD1	TRBJ2-7	CSVDSGQGYEQYF	TGCAGCGTTGACTCGGGACAGGGCTACGAGCAGTACTTC
once	TRBV30	NA	TRBJ1-5	CAWSWDGNQPQHF	TGTGCCTGGAGTTGGGACGGCAATCAGCCCCAGCATTTT
once	TRBV30	NA	TRBJ1-2	CAWGKQGSNYGYTF	TGTGCCTGGGGAAAGCAGGGTTCTAACTATGGCTACACCTTC
NA	TRBV29-1	NA	TRBJ1-2	CSVERGLYGYTF	TGCAGCGTTGAACGGGGACTCTATGGCTACACCTTC
few	TRBV30	TRBD1	TRBJ2-7	CAWSVGQGYEQYF	TGTGCCTGGAGTGTGGGACAGGGTTACGAGCAGTACTTC
NA	TRBV5-1	NA	TRBJ2-3	CASSTGQSDTQYF	TGCGCCAGCAGCACCGGACAGTCCGATACGCAGTATTTT
NA	TRBV30	NA	TRBJ2-7	CAWSASYEQYF	TGTGCCTGGAGTGCCTCTTACGAGCAGTACTTC
few	TRBV30	NA	TRBJ2-4	CAWSVNGGGAKNIQYF	TGTGCCTGGAGTGTGAACGGAGGGGGGGCCAAAAACATTCAGTACTTC
few	TRBV6-1	NA	TRBJ1-5	CASSDGNQPQHF	TGTGCCAGCAGTGATGGCAATCAGCCCCAGCATTTT
NA	TRBV7-8	TRBD2	TRBJ2-1	CASSLLGGGGNEQFF	TGTGCCAGCAGCCTCTTAGGCGGGGGGGGCAATGAGCAGTTCTTC
NA	TRBV29-1	NA	TRBJ1-1	CSDQGGGVSTEAFF	TGCAGCGACCAGGGAGGCGGCGTCAGCACTGAAGCTTTCTTT
few	TRBV7-9	NA	TRBJ2-3	CASSSIRDTQYF	TGTGCCAGCAGCTCCATTCGAGATACGCAGTATTTT
once	TRBV7-6	TRBD2	TRBJ2-1	CASSLLAGGNNEQFF	TGTGCCAGCAGCTTACTAGCGGGGGGCAACAATGAGCAGTTCTTC
many	TRBV19	TRBD1	TRBJ1-5	CASSPGQAIYSNQPQHF	TGTGCCAGTAGCCCGGGACAGGCAATTTATTCCAATCAGCCCCAGCATTTT